This TCR beta chain was recorded in a study of PD-1 blockade in classical Hodgkin lymphoma. Deletions cut 3 bases from V and 5 bases from J, with 8 bases between. CDR1 SGDLS and CDR2 YYNGEE come from the germline V gene. There are 13 residues in the CDR3. The study's findings and limits: TCR diversity rose significantly by C4D1 in CD4+ but not CD8+ cells.

About this clone itself: Its specificity is unknown.

In every patient, relapse followed autologous stem cell transplantation, while exposure to brentuximab vedotin differed. Data came from immunoSEQ multiplex PCR; TCRdb stores just in-frame clones and leaves some out. The table records some 30,000 clones, approximately 70% of them present only once. The input for sequencing was peripheral blood mononuclear cells (PBMCs), taken before the second cycle of nivolumab. V is TRBV9 and J is TRBJ2-2; D gene uncertain. This receptor was identified in a human donor with classical Hodgkin lymphoma. This CDR3 is CASSGSDTGELFF. CDR3 bases: TGTGCCAGCAGCGGGAGTGATACCGGGGAGCTGTTTTTT.